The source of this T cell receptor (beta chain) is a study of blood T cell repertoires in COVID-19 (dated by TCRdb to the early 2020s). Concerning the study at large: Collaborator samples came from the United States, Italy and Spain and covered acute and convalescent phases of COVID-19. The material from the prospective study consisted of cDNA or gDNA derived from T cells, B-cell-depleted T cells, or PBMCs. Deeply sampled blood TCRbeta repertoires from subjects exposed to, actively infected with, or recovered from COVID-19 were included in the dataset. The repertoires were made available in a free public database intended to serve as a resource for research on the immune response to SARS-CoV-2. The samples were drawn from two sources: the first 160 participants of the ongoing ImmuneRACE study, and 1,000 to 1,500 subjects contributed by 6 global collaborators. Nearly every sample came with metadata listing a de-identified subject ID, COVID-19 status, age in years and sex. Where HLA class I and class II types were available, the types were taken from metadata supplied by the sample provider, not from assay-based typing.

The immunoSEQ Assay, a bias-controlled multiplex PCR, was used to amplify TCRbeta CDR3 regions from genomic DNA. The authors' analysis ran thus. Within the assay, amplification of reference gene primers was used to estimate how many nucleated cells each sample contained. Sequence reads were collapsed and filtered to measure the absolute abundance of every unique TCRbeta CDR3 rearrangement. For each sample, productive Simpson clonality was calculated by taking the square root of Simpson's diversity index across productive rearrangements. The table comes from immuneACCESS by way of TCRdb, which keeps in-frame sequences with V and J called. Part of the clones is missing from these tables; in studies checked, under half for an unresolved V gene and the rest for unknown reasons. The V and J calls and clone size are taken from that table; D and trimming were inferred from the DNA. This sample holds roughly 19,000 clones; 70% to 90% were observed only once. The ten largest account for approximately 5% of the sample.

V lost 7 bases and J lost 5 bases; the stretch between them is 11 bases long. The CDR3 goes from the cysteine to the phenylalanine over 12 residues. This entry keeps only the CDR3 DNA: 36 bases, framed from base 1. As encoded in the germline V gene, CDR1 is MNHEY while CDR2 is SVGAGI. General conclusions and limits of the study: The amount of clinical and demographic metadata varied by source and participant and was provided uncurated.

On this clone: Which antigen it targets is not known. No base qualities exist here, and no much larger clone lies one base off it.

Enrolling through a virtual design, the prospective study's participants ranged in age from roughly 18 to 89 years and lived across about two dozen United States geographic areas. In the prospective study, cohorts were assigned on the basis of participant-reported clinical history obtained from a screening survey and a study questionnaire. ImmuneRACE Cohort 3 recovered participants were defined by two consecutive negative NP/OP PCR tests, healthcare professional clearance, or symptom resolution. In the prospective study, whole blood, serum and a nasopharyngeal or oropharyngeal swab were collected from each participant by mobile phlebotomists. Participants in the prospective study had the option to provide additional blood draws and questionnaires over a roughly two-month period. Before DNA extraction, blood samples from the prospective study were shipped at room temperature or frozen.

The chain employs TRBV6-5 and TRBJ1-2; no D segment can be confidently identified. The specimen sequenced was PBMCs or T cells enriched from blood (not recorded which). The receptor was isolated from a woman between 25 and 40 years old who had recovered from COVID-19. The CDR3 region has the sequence CASKEDLYGYTF. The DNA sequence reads TGTGCCAGCAAGGAGGATTTGTATGGCTACACCTTC.